Here is one T cell receptor (beta chain) with its context. This CDR3 contains 13 residues. Trimming removed 7 bases from V and 1 base from J, with 10 bases in between. Germline CDR1 is LGHNA and CDR2 is YNFKEQ. Method: immunoSEQ multiplex PCR; TCRdb's copy keeps in-frame clones and lacks some. The table includes fewer than 30,000 clones, 85% detected once. This specimen comes from a study of tissue T cells after allogeneic stem cell transplantation. The sequence derives from a woman between 18 and 50 years old who later had graft-versus-host disease after an allogeneic stem cell transplant. This rearrangement joins TRBV4-2 to TRBJ1-1; the D gene is possibly TRBD1 (5 bases). The material sequenced was blood, taken before transplantation. The CDR3 DNA follows: TGTGCCAGCAATGGGGGGGGGAACACTGAAGCTTTCTTT. Translation: CASNGGGNTEAFF.